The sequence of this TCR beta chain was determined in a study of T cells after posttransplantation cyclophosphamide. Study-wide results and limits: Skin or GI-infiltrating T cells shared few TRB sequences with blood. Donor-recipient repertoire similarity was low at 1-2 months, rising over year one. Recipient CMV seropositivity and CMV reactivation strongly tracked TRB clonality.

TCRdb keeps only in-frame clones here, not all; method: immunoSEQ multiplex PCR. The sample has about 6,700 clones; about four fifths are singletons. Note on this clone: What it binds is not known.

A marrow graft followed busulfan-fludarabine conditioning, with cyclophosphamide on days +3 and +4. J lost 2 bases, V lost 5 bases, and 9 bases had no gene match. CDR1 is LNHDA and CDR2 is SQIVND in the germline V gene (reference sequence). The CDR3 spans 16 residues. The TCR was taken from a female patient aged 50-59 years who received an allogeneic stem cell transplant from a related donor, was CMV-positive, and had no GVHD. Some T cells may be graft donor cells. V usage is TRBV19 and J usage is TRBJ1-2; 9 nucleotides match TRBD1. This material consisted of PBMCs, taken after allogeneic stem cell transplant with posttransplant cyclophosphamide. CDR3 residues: CASSSGTGIINYGYTF. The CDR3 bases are TGTGCCAGTAGTTCCGGGACAGGGATCATCAACTATGGCTACACCTTC.